The clone carrying this T cell receptor (beta chain) was seen many times. No antigen is known for it. This specimen belongs to a study of CD8+CD57+ T cells in acquired aplastic anemia. Study details: Yields of DNA that came from sorted CD4+ and CD8+ cells averaged roughly 3 ug. Findings and caveats of the study: Controls did not differ significantly from patients in CD8+ Simpson's diversity. About 29 shared CD8+ CDR3s appeared highly expressed within patients' immunodominant clones.

The use of genomic DNA as template underpinned the TCR beta VDJ and CDR3 profiling. TCRdb used MiXCR to reprocess the reads, holding one entry per CDR3 protein. The sample lists 450,000 to 550,000 distinct CDR3 sequences; roughly a third were seen once. This CDR3 has 14 amino acids. V shed 6 bases and J shed 8 bases, with 19 bases lying between them. CDR1 is SNHLY and CDR2 is FYNNEI in the germline V gene. Patients chosen for sequencing had shown CD8+CD57+ cell expansion by flow cytometry. The rearrangement links TRBV2 to TRBJ1-2, with D perhaps matching TRBD1 (6 bases). Material: sorted CD4+, CD8+, or CD8+CD57+ T cells (not recorded which) from PBMCs. The receptor was isolated from a human donor with aplastic anemia. CDR3 residues: CASSQRDRLPGYTF. CDR3 bases: TGTGCCAGCAGCCAAAGAGACAGGCTTCCCGGCTACACCTTC.